This T cell receptor (beta chain) originates from a study of technical replicates of blood from several donors. Profiled with immunoSEQ multiplex PCR; TCRdb holds only in-frame clones, not every one. The sample contains 80,000 to 90,000 clones, less than 95% of which appear only once. Germline CDR1 reads SGHNT; CDR2 reads YENEEA. The CDR3 contains 16 residues. V shed 4 bases and J 7 bases; nucleotides not matched to a gene: 16. The V gene is TRBV11-3, the J gene TRBJ2-7; 7 nucleotides line up with TRBD1. Specimen: T cells isolated from PBMCs. This TCR came from a human donor in good health. This chain's CDR3 is CASSSITGTAAREQYF. In nucleotides, the CDR3 is TGTGCCAGCAGCTCAATAACCGGGACAGCCGCGAGAGAGCAGTACTTC.